These 21 T cell receptor beta chains share one sample of origin, sequenced in a study of OX40 agonist ivuxolimab in advanced cancers. The library was generated by the immunoSEQ multiplex PCR assay. Not all clones reach the TCRdb copy of this immuneACCESS table, which keeps in-frame sequences only. Checked studies attribute under half of the gap to unresolved V genes and leave the rest unexplained. The sample includes tens of thousands of clones, with 88% observed a single time. The top ten clones comprise approximately 0.28% of the sample. The sequencing used CD4+ or CD8+ T cells sorted from blood, collected in a trial of the OX40 agonist ivuxolimab. The receptors stem from an adult with an advanced solid tumor such as melanoma, head and neck, liver or kidney cancer.

This chain links TRBV7-2 with TRBJ2-5; D possibly matches TRBD1 or TRBD2 (6 bases each). V was trimmed by 1 base and J by 5 bases, leaving 23 bases between them. CDR3 length: 18 residues. Germline CDR1 SGHTA, CDR2 FQGNSA. As DNA, the CDR3 is TGTGCCAGCAGCTTAGATACAGGAGGGGGGTCAGCTCGGGAGACCCAGTACTTC. It is translated as CASSLDTGGGSARETQYF.

J is TRBJ2-3 and V is TRBV18; 7 bases are a match to TRBD2. CDR1 is KGHSH, CDR2 LQKENI, per germline. The V segment lost 2 bases and the J segment 4 bases; nucleotides outside the gene matches: 6. The CDR3 sequence is 15 residues long. The CDR3 region is CASSPKRGGADTQYF. The CDR3 DNA reads as TGTGCCAGCTCACCAAAGAGGGGAGGGGCAGATACGCAGTATTTT.

The chain joins TRBV9 to TRBJ1-1, with D maybe TRBD1 (5 bases). The CDR3 length is 16 residues. The V and J ends lost 0 bases and 0 bases respectively, with 12 bases between them. The germline V gene has CDR1 SGDLS and CDR2 YYNGEE. In DNA, the CDR3 is TGTGCCAGCAGCGTAGACGCGGGGCAGATGAACACTGAAGCTTTCTTT. Its translation is CASSVDAGQMNTEAFF.

This clone was observed a single time. The V call is TRBV6-6, the J call TRBJ1-3, with D possibly TRBD1 on 5 matching bases. This CDR3 has 16 amino acids. Germline loops: CDR1 MNHNY, CDR2 SVGAGI (reference sequence). The V and J ends lost 2 bases and 0 bases respectively, with 11 bases between them. CDR3 loop: CASSYPSGFSGNTIYF. The CDR3 DNA sequence: TGTGCCAGCAGTTACCCCTCAGGGTTCTCTGGAAACACCATATATTTT.

This chain joins TRBV7-2 and TRBJ2-7, with D perhaps TRBD1 or TRBD2 (5 bases each). There are 14 residues in the CDR3. V lost 5 bases, J lost 0 bases, and 11 bases lay in between. Germline-derived CDR1 and CDR2 are SGHTA and FQGNSA. CDR3 sequence reads: CASSPGPSSYEQYF. The CDR3 bases are TGTGCCAGCAGCCCGGGGCCGAGCTCCTACGAGCAGTACTTC.

There are a few counts of this clone. CDR3 sequence (DNA): TGCGCCAGCAGCCAACAGGGGCGTTGGAAAAGCCAGCCCCAGCATTTT. Protein: CASSQQGRWKSQPQHF. This chain connects TRBV4-1 to TRBJ1-5, with a possible D match to TRBD1 (6 bases). CDR3 length equals 16 residues. The germline gives CDR1 MGHRA, CDR2 YSYEKL. V lost 2 bases to trimming and J lost 7 bases, with 18 bases between them.

The rearrangement joins TRBV5-1 to TRBJ2-2; 9 nucleotides match TRBD1. This CDR3 contains 16 residues. Germline trimming cut 4 bases from V and 6 bases from J; bases unmatched to any gene: 10. Germline V gene lookup returns CDR1 SGHRS and CDR2 YFSETQ. CDR3 region: CASSGGTGFNAGELFF. CDR3 bases: TGCGCCAGCAGCGGGGGGACAGGGTTCAATGCCGGGGAGCTGTTTTTT.

The CDR3 coding sequence is TGTGCCAGCAGCCAAGGGTTCCAGGGACAGCAGTATTTT. It specifies CASSQGFQGQQYF. The chain links TRBV4-2 to TRBJ2-3; TRBD1 is a possible D gene (6 bases). This CDR3 is 13 amino acids long. Germline assignment: CDR1 LGHNA and CDR2 YNFKEQ. Trimming left V 1 base short and J 11 bases short, with 13 bases between.

The CDR3 nucleotides read TGCGCCAGCAGCGAGGGGAGCAATCAGCCCCAGCATTTT. As protein: CASSEGSNQPQHF. V usage is TRBV5-1 and J usage is TRBJ1-5; a possible D gene is TRBD1 (5 bases). Trimming pared 4 bases from V and 1 base from J, leaving 6 bases between. The CDR3 has 13 amino acids. Germline CDR1 is SGHRS and CDR2 is YFSETQ.

The chain employs TRBV2 and TRBJ2-5; 8 nucleotides agree with TRBD1. V shed 6 bases, J shed 2 bases, and the junction held 8 bases outside the gene matches. This CDR3 has 15 residues. Per germline, CDR1 SNHLY and CDR2 FYNNEI. The DNA for the CDR3 is TGTGCCAGCAGAACCCGTACAGGGGGTCAAGAGACCCAGTACTTC. Encoded protein: CASRTRTGGQETQYF.

The chain combines TRBV18 with TRBJ1-1, with D possibly TRBD1 on 5 matching bases. The CDR3 contains 15 residues. The V and J ends lost 3 bases and 4 bases respectively, with 15 bases between them. Germline values: CDR1 KGHSH, CDR2 LQKENI. The CDR3 DNA reads as TGTGCCAGCTCACCCATGCAGGGAATAGGCACTGAAGCTTTCTTT. Amino acids: CASSPMQGIGTEAFF.

This chain links TRBV7-3 with TRBJ2-1; D is undetermined. The CDR3 contains 13 residues. Germline CDR1 SGHTA, CDR2 FQGTGA. Trimming stripped 1 base from V and 5 bases from J, with 6 bases between. CDR3 DNA sequence: TGTGCCAGCAGCTTAATACGGGACAATGAGCAGTTCTTC. It is translated as CASSLIRDNEQFF.

This clone was observed once. This sequence joins TRBV10-2 and TRBJ1-3, with no clear D. Germline V lookup: CDR1 WSHSY, CDR2 SAAADI. Trimming removed 3 bases at V and 0 bases at J, with 12 bases between. CDR3 length equals 16 residues. CDR3 sequence: CASSDHTPISGNTIYF. In DNA form, the CDR3 reads TGCGCCAGCAGTGACCATACACCAATCTCTGGAAACACCATATATTTT.

The chain is built from TRBV27 and TRBJ2-5; no clear D gene. The germline V gene encodes CDR1 MNHEY and CDR2 SMNVEV (reference sequence). CDR3 length: 13 amino acids. With 3 bases removed from V and 3 bases from J, the gap between germline ends came to 8 bases. The CDR3 region has the DNA TGTGCCAGCAGTTTTTGGGCCGAAGAGACCCAGTACTTC. It is translated as CASSFWAEETQYF.

This chain connects TRBV6-1 to TRBJ1-1; 8 bases fit TRBD1. The CDR3 totals 16 residues. Germline loops: CDR1 MNHNS, CDR2 SASEGT. With 3 bases clipped from V and 6 bases from J, the junction kept 12 bases outside the gene matches. CDR3 sequence reads: CASSEGGRRDRPEAFF. The CDR3 region has the DNA TGTGCCAGCAGTGAGGGGGGACGGAGGGACAGGCCTGAAGCTTTCTTT.

This chain joins TRBV19 and TRBJ1-2; D not resolved. This CDR3 contains 11 residues. Germline CDR1 reads LNHDA; CDR2 reads SQIVND (reference sequence). The ends were cut back, 9 bases at V and 7 bases at J, with 12 bases in the middle. CDR3 nucleotides: TGTGCCAGCAAGCTTTCGGGTGGCTACACCTTC. Protein product: CASKLSGGYTF.

J is TRBJ2-3 and V is TRBV7-2; D may be TRBD1 (5 bases). From germline, CDR1 is SGHTA and CDR2 FQGNSA. V shed 0 bases and J shed 4 bases, with 20 bases lying between them. The CDR3 is 18 amino acids. The CDR3 loop is CASSLAVMGLNSPDTQYF. Written as DNA, the CDR3 is TGTGCCAGCAGCTTAGCCGTGATGGGGCTCAATAGTCCAGATACGCAGTATTTT.

The chain uses TRBV5-6 and TRBJ2-2; 7 bases map to TRBD1. There are 13 residues in the CDR3. J gave up 8 bases and V 4 bases, and 5 bases lay outside the gene matches. Germline CDR1 reads SGHDT; CDR2 reads YYEEEE. The CDR3 nucleotides read TGTGCCAGCAGCGAGGGACAGCGGGGGGAGCTGTTTTTT. It codes for CASSEGQRGELFF.

This clone was seen only a few times. The V call is TRBV6-1, the J call TRBJ2-7, with TRBD2 identical over 16 bases. V was clipped by 7 bases and J by 4 bases; unmatched bases: 4. Germline V CDR1 and CDR2: MNHNS, SASEGT. The CDR3 loop spans 15 amino acids. The CDR3 spells CASTSGLAGGYEQYF. DNA of the CDR3: TGTGCCAGCACCTCGGGACTAGCGGGGGGGTACGAGCAGTACTTC.

The chain carries TRBV5-8 and TRBJ2-2, with D possibly matching TRBD1 (5 bases). This CDR3 is 14 amino acids long. Germline-derived CDR1 and CDR2 are SGHTS and YDEGEE. Trimming shortened V by 5 bases and J by 5 bases, and 13 bases separated the two germline ends. CDR3 in DNA: TGTGCCAGCAGAGAACTAAGGGGTACCGGGGAGCTGTTTTTT. Translation: CASRELRGTGELFF.

The rearrangement joins TRBV11-2 to TRBJ2-3; TRBD1 or TRBD2 may be the D gene (6 bases each). Germline assignment: CDR1 SGHAT and CDR2 FQNNGV. The V gene lost 7 bases and the J gene lost 0 bases, with 11 bases spanning the gap. The CDR3 is 14 residues long. The CDR3 protein is CASTKGGSTDTQYF. Here the CDR3 DNA reads TGTGCCAGCACCAAGGGGGGTAGCACAGATACGCAGTATTTT.